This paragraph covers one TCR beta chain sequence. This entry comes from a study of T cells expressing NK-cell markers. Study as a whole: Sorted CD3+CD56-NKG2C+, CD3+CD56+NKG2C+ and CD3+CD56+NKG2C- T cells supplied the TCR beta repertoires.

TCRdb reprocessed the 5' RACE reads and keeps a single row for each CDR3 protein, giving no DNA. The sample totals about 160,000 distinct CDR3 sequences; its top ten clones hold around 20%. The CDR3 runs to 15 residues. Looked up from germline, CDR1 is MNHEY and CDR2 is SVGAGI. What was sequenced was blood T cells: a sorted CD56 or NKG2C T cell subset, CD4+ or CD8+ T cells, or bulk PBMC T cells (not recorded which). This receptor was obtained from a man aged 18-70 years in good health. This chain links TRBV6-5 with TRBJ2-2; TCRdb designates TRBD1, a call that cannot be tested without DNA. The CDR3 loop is CASSYSTPRPGELFF.